The 10 T cell receptor beta chains given below trace back to one sample, sequenced in a study of spatial heterogeneity in lung cancer (dated by TCRdb to between 2018 and 2020). The study at large found these results: The tumor nonsynonymous mutation count correlated with the number of expanded intratumoral alpha and beta TCRs.

The antigens for these receptors are not known. Read against the paper, the sample's time point label means: sample taken at primary tumor resection. Preparation of the library involved 5' RACE. Instrument used: NextSeq 500. TCRdb reprocessed the public reads (quality trimming at Q25 with fastp, clone calling with MiXCR) and kept in-frame beta chains. Identical CDR3 protein sequences are pooled into one entry, listed with their most common genes and DNA. This sample gives 9,500 to 10,000 distinct CDR3 sequences in total; less than 65% of them show up just once. Of the sample, around 26% is held by the ten largest clones. The sample in question was lung tumor tissue, obtained at surgery. The source is a female donor with early-stage non-small cell lung cancer.

This clonotype has more than one count but fewer than ten. The library was designed around alpha chains, so this beta chain is a stray read whose abundance carries little weight. The V call is TRBV9, the J call TRBJ1-1, with no clear D. Deletions cut 3 bases from V and 1 base from J, with 16 bases between. Germline values: CDR1 SGDLS, CDR2 YYNGEE. This CDR3 has 16 amino acids. Written as DNA, the CDR3 is TGTGCCAGCAGCGCCACCTCGGTTAGGGAGAACACTGAAGCTTTCTTT. It encodes CASSATSVRENTEAFF.

This clonotype was recorded a few times. Because this beta chain is a stray read in a library intended to capture alpha chains, its abundance should not be given much weight. The chain uses TRBV30 and TRBJ1-6; perhaps TRBD1 as D (6 bases). The CDR3 contains 13 residues. Germline V CDR1 and CDR2: GTSNPN, SVGIG (reference sequence). Between the trimmed V and J ends, which lost 7 bases and 9 bases, there was a span of 16 bases. The CDR3 sequence is CAYISTGTSPLHF. The DNA of the CDR3 is TGTGCCTACATTTCAACAGGGACTTCACCCCTCCACTTT.

Notes on this clonotype: A library prepared for alpha chains yielded this beta chain as an off-target read; its size is of little meaning. The rearrangement joins TRBV12-3 or TRBV12-4 to TRBJ1-1; TRBD1 aligns across 10 bases. With V trimmed by 7 bases and J by 10 bases, 9 bases remained unmatched. CDR3 length: 13 amino acids. This CDR3 is CASTIGTGAGAFF. DNA for the CDR3: TGTGCCAGCACCATCGGGACAGGGGCTGGAGCTTTCTTT.

With respect to this clonotype: This beta chain is a stray read from a library made for alpha chains; its abundance is not meaningful. The CDR3 loop is CSGQNFGLVGYNEQFF. As DNA, the CDR3 is TGCAGTGGACAAAACTTCGGACTAGTGGGTTACAATGAGCAGTTCTTC. V and J are TRBV20-1 and TRBJ2-1; TRBD2 matches 7 bases. Germline V gene lookup returns CDR1 DFQATT and CDR2 SNEGSKA (reference sequence). V lost 7 bases to trimming and J lost 4 bases; unmatched junction nucleotides: 16. The CDR3 consists of 16 residues.

Concerning this clonotype itself: This beta chain is an unintended read in a library built for alpha chains; its size means little. This chain links TRBV29-1 with TRBJ1-2, with D possibly TRBD1 on 6 matching bases. The CDR3 loop spans 18 amino acids. The V end lost 4 bases, the J end lost 0 bases, and 24 bases lay between the germline ends. Germline lookup yields CDR1 SQVTM and CDR2 ANQGSEA. CDR3 coding DNA: TGCAGCGTTGGCCCCGCTAAGGGGGAAGGAGGGACTAACTATGGCTACACCTTC. Amino acids: CSVGPAKGEGGTNYGYTF.

Of note for this clonotype: This beta chain is off target for a library built for alpha chains, so its abundance means little. The gene calls are TRBV28 and TRBJ1-5; unclear D gene. V dropped 2 bases and J dropped 0 bases, with 8 bases sitting between them. The CDR3 has 15 residues. The germline V gene has CDR1 MDHEN and CDR2 SYDVKM. The CDR3 bases are TGTGCCAGCAGTTTAAGGAGAACTAGCAATCAGCCCCAGCATTTT. This sequence encodes CASSLRRTSNQPQHF.

As regards this clonotype: A library made for alpha chains picked up this beta chain off target, so its size means little. This chain joins TRBV6-2 or TRBV6-3 and TRBJ1-5, with D perhaps matching TRBD1 (6 bases). V lost 9 bases and J 0 bases, leaving 9 bases between the germline ends. Germline CDR1 MNHEY, CDR2 SVGEGT. This CDR3 contains 13 residues. The CDR3 nucleotides read TGTGCCAGTGGACAGAATAGCAATCAGCCCCAGCATTTT. This gives the protein CASGQNSNQPQHF.

A note on this clonotype: For a library built for alpha chains, this beta chain is a stray read; little rests on its size. This rearrangement joins TRBV29-1 to TRBJ2-7; tentative D call: TRBD2 (6 bases). Looked up from germline, CDR1 is SQVTM and CDR2 is ANQGSEA. Trimming removed 4 bases from V and 7 bases from J, with 14 bases in between. The CDR3 has 12 amino acids. CDR3 nucleotides: TGCAGCGTTGGCTTAGGGACTGGGGAGCAGTACTTC. Residues: CSVGLGTGEQYF.

With respect to this clonotype: This beta chain slipped into a library made for alpha chains as a stray read, so its size is not meaningful. The rearrangement joins TRBV7-6 to TRBJ2-1; either TRBD1 or TRBD2 may fit D (5 bases each). Germline V gene lookup returns CDR1 SGHVS and CDR2 FNYEAQ. The CDR3 spans 14 residues. V lost 5 bases and J 8 bases, leaving 16 bases between the germline ends. The CDR3 DNA is TGTGCCAGCAGCCGCCGGGACCCGGCCCATGAGCAGTTCTTC. It yields the protein CASSRRDPAHEQFF.

As for this clonotype: This beta chain was picked up by a library intended for alpha chains and is off target, so its count carries little meaning. The genes are TRBV4-1 and TRBJ1-2; 7 bases are shared with TRBD1. V gave up 4 bases and J gave up 2 bases; unmatched junction bases: 7. Germline V gene lookup returns CDR1 MGHRA and CDR2 YSYEKL. CDR3 length: 15 residues. The CDR3 reads CASSPPDRPNYGYTF. The CDR3 coding sequence is TGCGCCAGCAGCCCTCCGGACAGGCCAAACTATGGCTACACCTTC.